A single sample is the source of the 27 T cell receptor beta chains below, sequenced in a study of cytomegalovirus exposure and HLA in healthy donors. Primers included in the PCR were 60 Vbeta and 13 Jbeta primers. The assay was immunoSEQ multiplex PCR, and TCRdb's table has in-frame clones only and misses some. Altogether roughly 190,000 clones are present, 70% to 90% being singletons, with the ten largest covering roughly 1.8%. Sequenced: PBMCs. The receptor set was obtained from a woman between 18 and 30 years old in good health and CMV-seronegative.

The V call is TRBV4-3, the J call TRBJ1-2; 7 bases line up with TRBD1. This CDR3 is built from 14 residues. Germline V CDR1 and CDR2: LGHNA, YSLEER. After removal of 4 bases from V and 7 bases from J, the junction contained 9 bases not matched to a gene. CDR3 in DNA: TGCGCCAGCAGCCGAGGAACAGGGGATGGTGGCTACACCTTC. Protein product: CASSRGTGDGGYTF.

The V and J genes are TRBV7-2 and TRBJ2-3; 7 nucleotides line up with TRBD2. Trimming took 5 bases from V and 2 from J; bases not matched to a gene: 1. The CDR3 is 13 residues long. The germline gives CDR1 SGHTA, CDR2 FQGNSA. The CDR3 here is CASSRDYTDTQYF. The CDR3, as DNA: TGTGCCAGCAGCCGGGACTACACAGATACGCAGTATTTT.

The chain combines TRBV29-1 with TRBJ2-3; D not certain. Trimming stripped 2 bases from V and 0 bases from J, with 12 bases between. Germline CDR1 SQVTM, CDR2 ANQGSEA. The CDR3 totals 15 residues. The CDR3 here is CSVEPLAGSTDTQYF. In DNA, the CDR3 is TGCAGCGTTGAACCCCTGGCAGGAAGCACAGATACGCAGTATTTT.

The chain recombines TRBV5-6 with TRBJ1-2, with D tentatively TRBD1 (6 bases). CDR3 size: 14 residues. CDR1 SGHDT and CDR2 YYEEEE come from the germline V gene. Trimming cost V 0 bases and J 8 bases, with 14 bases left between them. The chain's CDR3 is CASSLEAGGSGYTF. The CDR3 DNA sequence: TGTGCCAGCAGCTTGGAAGCTGGGGGCAGCGGCTACACCTTC.

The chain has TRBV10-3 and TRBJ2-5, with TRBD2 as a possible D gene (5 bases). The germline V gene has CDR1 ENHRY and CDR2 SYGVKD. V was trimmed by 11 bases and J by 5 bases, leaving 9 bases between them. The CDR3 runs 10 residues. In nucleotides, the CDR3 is TGTGCCGTACGCGGGGAGACCCAGTACTTC. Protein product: CAVRGETQYF.

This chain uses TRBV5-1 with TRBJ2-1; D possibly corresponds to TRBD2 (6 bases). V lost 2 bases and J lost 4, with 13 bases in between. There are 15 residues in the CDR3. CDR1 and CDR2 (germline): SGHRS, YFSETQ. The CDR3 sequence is CASSFNILAYNEQFF. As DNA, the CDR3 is TGCGCCAGCAGCTTCAACATTCTAGCGTACAATGAGCAGTTCTTC.

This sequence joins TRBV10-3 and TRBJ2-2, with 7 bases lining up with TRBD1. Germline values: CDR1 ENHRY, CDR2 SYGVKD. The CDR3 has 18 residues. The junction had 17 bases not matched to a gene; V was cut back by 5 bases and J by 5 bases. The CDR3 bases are TGTGCCATCAGTTTCTCTCAGGGGGATCTAACCCGGACCGGGGAGCTGTTTTTT. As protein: CAISFSQGDLTRTGELFF.

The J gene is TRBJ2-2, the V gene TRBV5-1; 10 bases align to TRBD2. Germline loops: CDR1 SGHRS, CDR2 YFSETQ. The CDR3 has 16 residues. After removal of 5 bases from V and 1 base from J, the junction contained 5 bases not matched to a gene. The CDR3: CASRPSGRGNTGELFF. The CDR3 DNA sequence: TGCGCCAGCAGGCCCAGCGGGAGGGGGAACACCGGGGAGCTGTTTTTT.

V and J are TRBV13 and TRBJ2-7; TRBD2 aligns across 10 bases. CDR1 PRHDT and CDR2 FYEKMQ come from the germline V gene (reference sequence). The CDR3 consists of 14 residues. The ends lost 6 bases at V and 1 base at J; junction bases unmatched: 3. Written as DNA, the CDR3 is TGTGCCAGCAGTCTAGCGGGGGAGTCCTACGAGCAGTACTTC. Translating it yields CASSLAGESYEQYF. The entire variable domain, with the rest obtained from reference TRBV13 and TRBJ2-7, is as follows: AAGVIQSPRHLIKEKRETATLKCYPIPRHDTVYWYQQGPGQDPQFLISFYEKMQSDKGSIPDRFSAQQFSDYHSELNMSSLELGDSALYFCASSLAGESYEQYFGPGTRLTVT.

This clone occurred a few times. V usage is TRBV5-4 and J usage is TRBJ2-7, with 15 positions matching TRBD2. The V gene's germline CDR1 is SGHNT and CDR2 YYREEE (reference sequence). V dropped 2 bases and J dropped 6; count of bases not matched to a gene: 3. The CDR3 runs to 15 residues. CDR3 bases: TGTGCCAGCAGCTTCGGGACTAGCGGGAGGAGCGAGCAGTACTTC. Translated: CASSFGTSGRSEQYF.

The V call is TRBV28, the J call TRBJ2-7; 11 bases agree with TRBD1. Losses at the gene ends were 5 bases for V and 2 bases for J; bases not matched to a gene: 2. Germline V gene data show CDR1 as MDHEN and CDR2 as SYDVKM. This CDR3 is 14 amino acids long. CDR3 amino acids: CASSTGQGAYEQYF. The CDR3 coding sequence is TGTGCCAGCAGTACGGGACAGGGGGCCTACGAGCAGTACTTC.

CDR3 loop: CASSPSLTYNEQFF. CDR3 nucleotides: TGTGCCAGCAGCCCTTCTCTAACCTACAATGAGCAGTTCTTC. The chain carries TRBV6-4 and TRBJ2-1; no definite D call. The germline V gene has CDR1 MRHNA and CDR2 SNTAGT. This CDR3 comprises 14 residues. The V gene lost 6 bases and the J gene lost 2 bases, with 11 bases spanning the gap.

The CDR3 region has the DNA TGCGCCAGCAGCCAAGCCTATTCGCCCCTAGATACGCAGTATTTT. Protein: CASSQAYSPLDTQYF. V and J are TRBV4-3 and TRBJ2-3; the D is unclear. CDR3 size: 15 residues. The germline CDR1 and CDR2 sequences are LGHNA and YSLEER. The germline V and J ends were trimmed by 1 base and 5 bases, with 13 bases remaining between them.

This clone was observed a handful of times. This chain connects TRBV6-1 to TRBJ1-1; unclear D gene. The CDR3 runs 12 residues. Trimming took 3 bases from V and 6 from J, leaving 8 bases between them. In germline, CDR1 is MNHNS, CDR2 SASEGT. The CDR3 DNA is TGTGCCAGCAGTGATCTAGTGTCTGAAGCTTTCTTT. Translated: CASSDLVSEAFF.

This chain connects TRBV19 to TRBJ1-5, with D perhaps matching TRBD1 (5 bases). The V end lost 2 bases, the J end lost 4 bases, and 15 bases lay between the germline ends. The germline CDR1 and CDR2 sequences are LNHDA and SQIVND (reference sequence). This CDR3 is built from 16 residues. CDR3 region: CASSISTGTENQPQHF. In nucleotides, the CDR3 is TGTGCCAGTAGTATATCAACCGGGACTGAAAATCAGCCCCAGCATTTT.

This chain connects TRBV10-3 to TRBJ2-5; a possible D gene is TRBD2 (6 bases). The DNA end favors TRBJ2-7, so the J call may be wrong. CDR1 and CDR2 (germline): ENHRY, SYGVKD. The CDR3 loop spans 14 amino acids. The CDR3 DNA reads TGTGCCATCAGGGGAGAAGGGACTTCCTACGAGCAGTACTTC. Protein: CAIRGEGTSYEQYF.

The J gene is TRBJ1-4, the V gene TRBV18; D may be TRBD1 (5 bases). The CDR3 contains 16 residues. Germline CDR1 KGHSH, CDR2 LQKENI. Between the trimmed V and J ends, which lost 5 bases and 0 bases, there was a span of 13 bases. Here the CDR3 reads CASSSPGQPTNEKLFF. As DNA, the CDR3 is TGTGCCAGCTCATCTCCAGGGCAACCAACTAATGAAAAACTGTTTTTT.

CDR3 DNA sequence: TGTGCCAATCTGCGGGGGCCTTGCGAGCAGTACTTC. It yields the protein CANLRGPCEQYF. This chain connects TRBV6-9 to TRBJ2-7; D is perhaps TRBD2 (7 bases). The germline gives CDR1 MNHGY, CDR2 SVAAGI. Trimming removed 10 bases from V and 6 bases from J, with 16 bases in between. This CDR3 has 12 amino acids.

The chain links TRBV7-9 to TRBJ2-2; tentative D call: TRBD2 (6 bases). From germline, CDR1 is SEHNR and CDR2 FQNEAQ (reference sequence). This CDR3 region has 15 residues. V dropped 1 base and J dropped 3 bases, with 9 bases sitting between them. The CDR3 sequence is CASSLERRDTGELFF. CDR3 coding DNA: TGTGCCAGCAGCTTAGAGAGGAGGGACACCGGGGAGCTGTTTTTT.

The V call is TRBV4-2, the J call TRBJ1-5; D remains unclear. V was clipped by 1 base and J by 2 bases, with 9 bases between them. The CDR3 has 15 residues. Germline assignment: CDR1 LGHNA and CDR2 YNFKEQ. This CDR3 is CASSQVKGGNQPQHF. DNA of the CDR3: TGTGCCAGCAGCCAAGTGAAGGGAGGCAATCAGCCCCAGCATTTT.

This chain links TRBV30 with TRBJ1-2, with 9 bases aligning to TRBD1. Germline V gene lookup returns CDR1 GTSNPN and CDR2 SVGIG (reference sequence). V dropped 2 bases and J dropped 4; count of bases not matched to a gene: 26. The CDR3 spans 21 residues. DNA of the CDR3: TGTGCCTGGAGTCAGTCTGCAATACCGGGACAGGGAATCGTCGGCGGCTATGGCTACACCTTC. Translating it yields CAWSQSAIPGQGIVGGYGYTF. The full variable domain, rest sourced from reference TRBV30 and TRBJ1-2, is SQTIHQWPATLVQPVGSPLSLECTVEGTSNPNLYWYRQAAGRGLQLLFYSVGIGQISSEVPQNLSASRPQDRQFILSSKKLLLSDSGFYLCAWSQSAIPGQGIVGGYGYTFGSGTRLTVV.

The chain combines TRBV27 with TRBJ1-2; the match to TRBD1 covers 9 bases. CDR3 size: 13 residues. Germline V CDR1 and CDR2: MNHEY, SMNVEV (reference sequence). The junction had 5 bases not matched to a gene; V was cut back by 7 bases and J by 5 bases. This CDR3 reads CASTQGAGYGYTF. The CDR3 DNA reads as TGTGCCAGCACACAGGGGGCGGGGTATGGCTACACCTTC.

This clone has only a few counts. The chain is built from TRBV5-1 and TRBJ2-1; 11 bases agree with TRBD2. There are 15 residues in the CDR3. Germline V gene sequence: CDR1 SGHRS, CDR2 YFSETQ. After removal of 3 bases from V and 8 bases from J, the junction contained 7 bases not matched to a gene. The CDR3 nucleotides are TGCGCCAGCAGCTCACTAGCGGGGGATGTCGATGAGCAGTTCTTC. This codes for CASSSLAGDVDEQFF. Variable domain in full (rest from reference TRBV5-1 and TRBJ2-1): KAGVTQTPRYLIKTRGQQVTLSCSPISGHRSVSWYQQTPGQGLQFLFEYFSETQRNKGNFPGRFSGRQFSNSRSEMNVSTLELGDSALYLCASSSLAGDVDEQFFGPGTRLTVL.

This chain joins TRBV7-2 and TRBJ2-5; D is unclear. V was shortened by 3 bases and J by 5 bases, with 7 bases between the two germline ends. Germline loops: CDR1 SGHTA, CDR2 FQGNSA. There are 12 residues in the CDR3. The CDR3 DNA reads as TGTGCCAGCAGCTTCCCCGGGGAGACCCAGTACTTC. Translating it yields CASSFPGETQYF.

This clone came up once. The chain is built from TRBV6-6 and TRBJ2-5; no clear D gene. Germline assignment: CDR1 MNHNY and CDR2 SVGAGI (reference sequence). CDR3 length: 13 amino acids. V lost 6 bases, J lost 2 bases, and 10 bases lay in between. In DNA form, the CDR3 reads TGTGCCAGCAGCCGACGAGGACAAGAGACCCAGTACTTC. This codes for CASSRRGQETQYF.

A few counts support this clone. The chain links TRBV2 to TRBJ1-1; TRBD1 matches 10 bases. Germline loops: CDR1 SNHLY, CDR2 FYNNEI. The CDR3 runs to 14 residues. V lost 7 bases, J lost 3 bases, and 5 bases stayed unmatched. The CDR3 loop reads CASMRTGGYTEAFF. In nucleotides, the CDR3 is TGTGCCAGCATGCGGACAGGGGGGTACACTGAAGCTTTCTTT. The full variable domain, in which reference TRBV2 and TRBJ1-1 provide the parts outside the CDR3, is EPEVTQTPSHQVTQMGQEVILRCVPISNHLYFYWYRQILGQKVEFLVSFYNNEISEKSEIFDDQFSVERPDGSNFTLKIRSTKLEDSAMYFCASMRTGGYTEAFFGQGTRLTVV.

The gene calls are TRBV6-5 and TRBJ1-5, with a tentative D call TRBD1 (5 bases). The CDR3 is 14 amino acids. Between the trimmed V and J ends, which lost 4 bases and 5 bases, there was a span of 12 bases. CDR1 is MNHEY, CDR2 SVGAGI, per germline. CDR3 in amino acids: CASSLYDSDQPQHF. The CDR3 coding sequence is TGTGCCAGCAGTTTATACGACAGTGATCAGCCCCAGCATTTT.